The 17 T cell receptor beta chains reported below all come from one sample, sequenced in a study of technical replicates of blood from a handful of donors. Sequencing used immunoSEQ multiplex PCR; TCRdb keeps in-frame clones, though not all of them. Of 55,000 to 75,000 clones in the sample, 80% to 95% were seen once. The sample comprised T cells isolated from PBMCs. The receptor set was obtained from a human donor in good health.

The gene calls are TRBV6-6 and TRBJ2-7; TRBD2 aligns across 8 bases. J gave up 0 bases and V 6 bases, and 1 base lay outside the gene matches. The germline V gene encodes CDR1 MNHNY and CDR2 SVGAGI (reference sequence). The CDR3 is 13 residues long. The CDR3 coding sequence is TGTGCCAGCAGCGGGAGGGCCTCCTACGAGCAGTACTTC. Protein sequence: CASSGRASYEQYF.

Only one count was recorded for this clone. The genes are TRBV2 and TRBJ2-3; 10 bases align to TRBD1. The CDR3 sequence is 15 residues long. From germline, CDR1 is SNHLY and CDR2 FYNNEI. V shed 5 bases and J 3 bases; nucleotides not matched to a gene: 5. CDR3 DNA: TGTGCCAGCAGTACCCGGGACAGGGGAACAGATACGCAGTATTTT. Its protein product is CASSTRDRGTDTQYF.

The chain couples TRBV27 to TRBJ1-1; D is undetermined. The germline V gene has CDR1 MNHEY and CDR2 SMNVEV (reference sequence). The V end lost 5 bases, the J end lost 2 bases, and 6 bases lay between the germline ends. The CDR3 has 12 amino acids. The CDR3 sequence is CASSLLNTEAFF. CDR3 nucleotides: TGTGCCAGCAGTCTACTAAACACTGAAGCTTTCTTT.

The gene calls are TRBV28 and TRBJ2-7; 9 nucleotides line up with TRBD1. Germline CDR1 MDHEN, CDR2 SYDVKM. CDR3 size: 12 residues. V was pared by 10 bases and J by 3 bases, with 4 bases of the junction left unmatched. The CDR3 DNA follows: TGTGCCATTACAGGGGGCGGCTACGAGCAGTACTTC. Translated, it gives CAITGGGYEQYF.

The rearrangement uses TRBV7-3 and TRBJ1-2; D not resolved. Trimming cost V 3 bases and J 2 bases, with 19 bases left between them. This CDR3 region has 17 residues. CDR1 is SGHTA, CDR2 FQGTGA, per germline. The CDR3 reads CASSFIRLERKNYGYTF. CDR3 DNA sequence: TGTGCCAGCAGCTTCATAAGGTTGGAGCGGAAGAACTATGGCTACACCTTC.

V gene TRBV18 combines with J gene TRBJ1-2; D is perhaps TRBD1 (5 bases). The ends were cut back, 3 bases at V and 2 bases at J, with 13 bases in the middle. The CDR3 length is 15 residues. The germline gives CDR1 KGHSH, CDR2 LQKENI. The CDR3 loop is CASSPRIGENYGYTF. The CDR3 nucleotides are TGTGCCAGCTCACCGAGGATAGGGGAAAACTATGGCTACACCTTC.

The chain joins TRBV27 to TRBJ2-1, with D possibly matching TRBD2 (6 bases). The length of the CDR3 is 16 residues. CDR1 is MNHEY, CDR2 SMNVEV, per germline (reference sequence). Trimming removed 5 bases from V and 9 bases from J, with 23 bases in between. In DNA, the CDR3 is TGTGCCAGCAGTCCCCTCCTAGCGTGGGTGGTCGGTGAGCAGTTCTTC. Translation: CASSPLLAWVVGEQFF.

This clone occurred once. The chain combines TRBV7-9 with TRBJ1-1; D remains ambiguous. Trimming took off 5 bases at V and 8 bases at J, with 9 bases between the two ends. CDR1 SEHNR and CDR2 FQNEAQ come from the germline V gene (reference sequence). This CDR3 is 11 amino acids long. This CDR3 is CASSPGYEAFF. CDR3 sequence (DNA): TGTGCCAGCAGCCCCGGTTACGAAGCTTTCTTT. Variable domain in full (rest from reference TRBV7-9 and TRBJ1-1): DTGVSQNPRHKITKRGQNVTFRCDPISEHNRLYWYRQTLGQGPEFLTYFQNEAQLEKSRLLSDRFSAERPKGSFSTLEIQRTEQGDSAMYLCASSPGYEAFFGQGTRLTVV.

The V call is TRBV5-6, the J call TRBJ2-7, with D unresolved. Per the germline V gene, CDR1 is SGHDT and CDR2 is YYEEEE. The CDR3 is 12 amino acids. V was clipped by 1 base and J by 7 bases, with 9 bases between them. This CDR3 reads CASSLIAREQYF. DNA for the CDR3: TGTGCCAGCAGCTTGATTGCGCGAGAGCAGTACTTC. Full variable domain (outside the CDR3, taken from reference TRBV5-6 and TRBJ2-7): DAGVTQSPTHLIKTRGQQVTLRCSPKSGHDTVSWYQQALGQGPQFIFQYYEEEERQRGNFPDRFSGHQFPNYSSELNVNALLLGDSALYLCASSLIAREQYFGPGTRLTVT.

The chain recombines TRBV5-1 with TRBJ1-4; TRBD1 might be the D (5 bases). The length of the CDR3 is 14 residues. Trimming shortened V by 2 bases and J by 4 bases, and 9 bases separated the two germline ends. Germline CDR1 and CDR2: SGHRS and YFSETQ. In nucleotides, the CDR3 is TGCGCCAGCAGCTTAGATAGGGGTAATGAAAAACTGTTTTTT. This gives the protein CASSLDRGNEKLFF.

V gene TRBV5-1 combines with J gene TRBJ1-1, with D unresolved. Per germline, CDR1 SGHRS and CDR2 YFSETQ. The CDR3 covers 13 residues. Trimming stripped 2 bases from V and 3 bases from J, with 8 bases between. CDR3 sequence: CASSLASHTEAFF. In nucleotides, the CDR3 is TGCGCCAGCAGCTTAGCGTCCCACACTGAAGCTTTCTTT.

J is TRBJ1-2 and V is TRBV14; D is possibly TRBD1 (6 bases). CDR1 SGHDN and CDR2 FVKESK come from the germline V gene. The CDR3 sequence is 16 residues long. V was cut by 0 bases and J by 4 bases, with 15 bases left in between. CDR3 DNA: TGTGCCAGCAGCCAAGAACCCCAGGGGCTGGTCTATGGCTACACCTTC. Amino acids: CASSQEPQGLVYGYTF. The full variable domain, its missing parts supplied by reference TRBV14 and TRBJ1-2, is EAGVTQFPSHSVIEKGQTVTLRCDPISGHDNLYWYRRVMGKEIKFLLHFVKESKQDESGMPNNRFLAERTGGTYSTLKVQPAELEDSGVYFCASSQEPQGLVYGYTFGSGTRLTVV.

This sequence joins TRBV7-3 and TRBJ2-5; D not certain. The CDR3 has 13 residues. Trimming took 5 bases from V and 0 from J, leaving 7 bases between them. CDR1 and CDR2 from the germline V gene are SGHTA and FQGTGA. CDR3 region: CASSLQYQETQYF. The CDR3 DNA reads TGTGCCAGCAGCCTACAGTACCAAGAGACCCAGTACTTC.

This CDR3 is CSAMGAVAGANVLTF. The DNA for the CDR3 is TGCAGCGCCATGGGGGCAGTTGCTGGGGCCAACGTCCTGACTTTC. This rearrangement joins TRBV29-1 to TRBJ2-6, with D tentatively TRBD1 (6 bases). With 7 bases removed from V and 2 bases from J, the gap between germline ends came to 15 bases. The germline gives CDR1 SQVTM, CDR2 ANQGSEA. This CDR3 has 15 residues.

V usage is TRBV29-1 and J usage is TRBJ2-6; D gene unclear. Trimming pared 3 bases from V and 3 bases from J, leaving 3 bases between. CDR1 and CDR2 from the germline V gene are SQVTM and ANQGSEA. CDR3 length: 12 amino acids. The CDR3 sequence: CSVDNGANVLTF. The CDR3 DNA reads as TGCAGCGTTGATAATGGGGCCAACGTCCTGACTTTC.

The genes are TRBV11-2 and TRBJ1-2; 8 nucleotides align to TRBD1. J gave up 8 bases and V 0 bases, and 2 bases lay outside the gene matches. This CDR3 contains 13 residues. Germline V gives CDR1 SGHAT, CDR2 FQNNGV. CDR3 nucleotides: TGTGCCAGCAGCTTAGAAGGGACAGGAGGCTACACCTTC. Translating it yields CASSLEGTGGYTF.

The V and J genes are TRBV5-4 and TRBJ2-1; TRBD2 aligns across 12 bases. The CDR3 is 16 amino acids. V lost 0 bases, J lost 5 bases, and 3 bases stayed unmatched. CDR1 and CDR2 (germline): SGHNT, YYREEE (reference sequence). Here the CDR3 DNA reads TGTGCCAGCAGCTTGGGGGCTAGCGGGAGGGACAATGAGCAGTTCTTC. It encodes CASSLGASGRDNEQFF.